This TCR beta chain is drawn from a study of identical twins. Study-wide findings and caveats: High-abundance cord blood beta clonotypes had fewer insertions; memory repertoires showed none.

MiXCR was run by TCRdb on the 5' RACE reads, yielding one entry per CDR3 protein. Here the sample spans approximately 690,000 distinct CDR3 sequences, roughly 6% being singletons. This clonotype was detected many times. No antigen is known for it. CDR3 size: 17 residues. Per germline, CDR1 SGHTS and CDR2 YDEGEE. V was cut by 0 bases and J by 2 bases, with 17 bases left in between. This TCR derives from a man between 18 and 29 years old in good health. Sample: naive T cells sorted from blood. The chain is built from TRBV5-8 and TRBJ1-1, with D possibly being TRBD1 (5 bases). In DNA, the CDR3 is TGTGCCAGCAGCTTGGCCAATTGGGGGGTTCAAAACACTGAAGCTTTCTTT. Amino acid sequence: CASSLANWGVQNTEAFF.